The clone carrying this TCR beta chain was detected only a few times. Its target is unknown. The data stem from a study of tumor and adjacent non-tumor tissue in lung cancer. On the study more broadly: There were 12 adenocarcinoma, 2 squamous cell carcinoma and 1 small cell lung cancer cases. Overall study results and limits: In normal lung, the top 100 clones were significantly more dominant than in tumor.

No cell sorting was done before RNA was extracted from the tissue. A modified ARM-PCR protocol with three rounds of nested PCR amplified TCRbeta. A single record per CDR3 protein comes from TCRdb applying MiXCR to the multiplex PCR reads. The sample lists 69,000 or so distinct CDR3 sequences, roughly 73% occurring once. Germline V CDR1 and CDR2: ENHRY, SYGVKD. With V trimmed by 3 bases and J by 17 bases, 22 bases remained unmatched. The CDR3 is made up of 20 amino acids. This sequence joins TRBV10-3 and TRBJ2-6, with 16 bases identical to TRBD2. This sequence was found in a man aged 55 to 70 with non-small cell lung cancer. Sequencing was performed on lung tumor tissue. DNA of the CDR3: TGTGCCATCAGTGAACACGGGACTAGCGGGAGGGACTCTGGGGCCAACGTTGTGACTTTC. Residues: CAISEHGTSGRDSGANVVTF.